Below, one T cell receptor (beta chain) is given with its context. The data belong to a study of blood T cell repertoires in COVID-19. TCRdb's table, derived via immunoSEQ multiplex PCR, lists solely in-frame clones and lacks some. This sample has hundreds of thousands of clones, with approximately 91% found just once. Participants were aged roughly 18 to 90 years, lived in about 26 US areas, and enrolled virtually. Allocation to cohorts depended on clinical history reported by the participants. The source of this sequence is a man aged 55 to 70 who had recovered from COVID-19. The source material was PBMCs or T cells enriched from blood (not recorded which).

The CDR3 region has the DNA TGTGCCAGCAGCCAAGCACTAGCGGGAGACAGTGAGCAGTTCTTC. Translation: CASSQALAGDSEQFF. The rearrangement links TRBV3-1 (or the pseudogene TRBV3-2) to TRBJ2-1, with 11 bases identical to TRBD2. The CDR3 spans 15 residues. Germline CDR1 is LGHDT and CDR2 is YNNKEL (reference sequence). V was clipped by 1 base and J by 9 bases; unmatched bases: 5.